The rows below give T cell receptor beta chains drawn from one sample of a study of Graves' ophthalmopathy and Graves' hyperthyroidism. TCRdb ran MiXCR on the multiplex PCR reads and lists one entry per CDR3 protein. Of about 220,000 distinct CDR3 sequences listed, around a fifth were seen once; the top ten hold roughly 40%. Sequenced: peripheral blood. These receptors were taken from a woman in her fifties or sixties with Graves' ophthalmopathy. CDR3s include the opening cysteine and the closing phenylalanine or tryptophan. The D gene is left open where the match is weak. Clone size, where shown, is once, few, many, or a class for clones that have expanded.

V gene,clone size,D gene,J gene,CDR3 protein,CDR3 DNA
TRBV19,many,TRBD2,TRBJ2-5,CASSIGVGTSNQETQYF,TGTGCCAGTAGTATAGGGGTCGGGACTAGCAACCAAGAGACCCAGTACTTC
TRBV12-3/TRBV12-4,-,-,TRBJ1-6,CASSLAGAESPLHF,TGTGCCAGCAGTTTGGCCGGGGCGGAGTCACCCCTCCACTTT
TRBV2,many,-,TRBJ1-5,CASSEAVTGSNQPQHF,TGTGCCAGCAGTGAAGCCGTAACAGGCAGCAATCAGCCCCAGCATTTT
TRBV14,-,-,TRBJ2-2,CASSPGTRNTGELFF,TGTGCCAGCAGCCCCGGGACAAGGAACACCGGGGAGCTGTTTTTT
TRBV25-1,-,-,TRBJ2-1,CASTGTTPHNEQFF,TGTGCCAGCACGGGCACCACACCCCACAATGAGCAGTTCTTC
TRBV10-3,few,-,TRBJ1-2,CAISETPGGSGGYTF,TGTGCCATCAGTGAGACCCCGGGGGGCTCGGGAGGCTACACCTTC
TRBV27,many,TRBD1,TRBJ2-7,CASSSVPGQGSYEQYF,TGTGCCAGCAGTTCTGTGCCGGGACAGGGTTCCTACGAGCAGTACTTC
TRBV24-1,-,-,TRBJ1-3,CATSDPSGNTIYF,TGTGCCACCAGTGATCCCTCTGGAAACACCATATATTTT
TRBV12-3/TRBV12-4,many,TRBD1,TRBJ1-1,CASRRTGTANTEAFF,TGTGCCAGCAGAAGGACCGGGACAGCGAACACTGAAGCTTTCTTT
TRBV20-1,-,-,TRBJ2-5,CSAFGNQETQYF,TGCAGTGCTTTCGGGAACCAAGAGACCCAGTACTTC
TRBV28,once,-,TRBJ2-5,CASSPAGGTQYF,TGTGCCAGCAGTCCGGCCGGGGGGACCCAGTACTTC